This T cell receptor beta chain was obtained from a study of blood T cell repertoires in COVID-19. This clone has only one observation. Germline lookup yields CDR1 SGDLS and CDR2 YYNGEE. With 5 bases removed from V and 2 bases from J, the gap between germline ends came to 4 bases. The CDR3 spans 11 residues. The protocol was immunoSEQ multiplex PCR, while the TCRdb copy is restricted to in-frame clones and leaves out a portion. The sample has approximately 390,000 clones, nearly 90% seen once. Sequencing used peripheral blood. This chain connects TRBV9 to TRBJ1-2; no definite D call. The clonotype originates from a man aged 18-30 years with active or convalescent COVID-19. In DNA, the CDR3 is TGTGCCAGCAGGCAGAACTATGGCTACACCTTC. Translated: CASRQNYGYTF.